This is a list of T cell receptor beta chains from one sample in a study of a mutant IDH1 vaccine in newly diagnosed glioma. Produced via immunoSEQ multiplex PCR; TCRdb's table is partial and in-frame only. The sample contains roughly 46,000 clones, more than 80% of which appear only once. Sequencing was performed on PBMCs, taken from a glioma patient treated with radiotherapy, temozolomide or both. These receptors came from a man aged 35 to 55 with glioma. The CDR3 runs from the conserved cysteine through the conserved F or W. The order of the fields is D gene, J gene, V gene, CDR3 DNA, CDR3 protein. The D gene is left open where the match is weak.

d_call: -
j_call: TRBJ1-1
v_call: TRBV18
cdr3_nt: TGTGCCAGCTCAAAATCCTCAGGGCCTGAAGCTTTCTTT
cdr3_aa: CASSKSSGPEAFF

d_call: -
j_call: TRBJ2-2
v_call: TRBV14
cdr3_nt: TGTGCCAGCAGCCAAGATCGGTTGAGGGTGATGGGCACCGGGGAGCTGTTTTTT
cdr3_aa: CASSQDRLRVMGTGELFF

d_call: TRBD2
j_call: TRBJ2-7
v_call: TRBV7-2
cdr3_nt: TGTGCCAGCAGCCCCCGGACTAGCCAATCCTACGAGCAGTACTTC
cdr3_aa: CASSPRTSQSYEQYF

d_call: -
j_call: TRBJ1-1
v_call: TRBV29-1
cdr3_nt: TGCAGCGTTGAAGGGGGGGCGCCTGCTGAAGCTTTCTTT
cdr3_aa: CSVEGGAPAEAFF

d_call: -
j_call: TRBJ1-1
v_call: TRBV2
cdr3_nt: TGTGCCACCAGAGGGCTGGGGGCCGGCACTGAAGCTTTCTTT
cdr3_aa: CATRGLGAGTEAFF

d_call: -
j_call: TRBJ2-2
v_call: TRBV4-1
cdr3_nt: TGCGCCAGCAGCCAAGCTTCGGCGAACACCGGGGAGCTGTTTTTT
cdr3_aa: CASSQASANTGELFF

d_call: -
j_call: TRBJ2-7
v_call: TRBV6-5
cdr3_nt: TGTGCCAGCATAAGGGAGACATCCTACGAGCAGTACTTC
cdr3_aa: CASIRETSYEQYF

d_call: -
j_call: TRBJ2-7
v_call: TRBV7-9
cdr3_nt: TGTGCCAGCAGCTTGGGGGAGCGGGTCCACTCCTACGAGCAGTACTTC
cdr3_aa: CASSLGERVHSYEQYF

d_call: -
j_call: TRBJ2-5
v_call: TRBV6-5
cdr3_nt: TGTGCCAGCAGTTACTCGATGTCAGACCAAGAGACCCAGTACTTC
cdr3_aa: CASSYSMSDQETQYF

d_call: -
j_call: TRBJ2-1
v_call: TRBV4-1
cdr3_nt: TGCGCCAGCAGCCAAGGGTTCACTGAGCAGTTCTTC
cdr3_aa: CASSQGFTEQFF

d_call: -
j_call: TRBJ1-2
v_call: TRBV6-1
cdr3_nt: TGTGCCAGCAGTGAAGGTCCCGGGGGCGGCTACACCTTC
cdr3_aa: CASSEGPGGGYTF

d_call: -
j_call: TRBJ1-5
v_call: TRBV19
cdr3_nt: TGTGCCAGTAGGGCAGTCGGACAGCCCCAGCATTTT
cdr3_aa: CASRAVGQPQHF

d_call: -
j_call: TRBJ2-6
v_call: TRBV14
cdr3_nt: TGTGCCAGCAACTCTGGGGCCAACGTCCTGACTTTC
cdr3_aa: CASNSGANVLTF

d_call: -
j_call: TRBJ2-6
v_call: TRBV28
cdr3_nt: TGTGCCAGCAGTTTTTTGGATGGGTCTGGGGCCAACGTCCTGACTTTC
cdr3_aa: CASSFLDGSGANVLTF

d_call: -
j_call: TRBJ2-7
v_call: TRBV28
cdr3_nt: TGTGCCAGCAGTGTGACGGACGGAGGGTACGAGCAGTACTTC
cdr3_aa: CASSVTDGGYEQYF